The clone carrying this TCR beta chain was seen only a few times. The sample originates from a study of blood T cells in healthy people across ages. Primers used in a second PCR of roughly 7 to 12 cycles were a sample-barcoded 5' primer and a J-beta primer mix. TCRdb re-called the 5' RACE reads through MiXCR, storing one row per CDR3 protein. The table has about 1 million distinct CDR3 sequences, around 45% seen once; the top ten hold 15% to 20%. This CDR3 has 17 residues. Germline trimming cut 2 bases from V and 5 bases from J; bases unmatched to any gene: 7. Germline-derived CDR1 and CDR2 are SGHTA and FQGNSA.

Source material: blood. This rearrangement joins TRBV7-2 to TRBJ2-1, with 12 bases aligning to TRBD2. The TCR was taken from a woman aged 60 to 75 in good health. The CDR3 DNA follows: TGTGCCAGCAGCTTATCCCTAGCGGGAGGGCGCCACAATGAGCAGTTCTTC. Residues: CASSLSLAGGRHNEQFF.